This TCR beta chain appears in the sequencing data of a study of technical replicates of blood from a few donors. Produced via immunoSEQ multiplex PCR; TCRdb's table is partial and in-frame only. The sample includes roughly 90,000 clones, 85% to 95% of them seen just once. Germline assignment: CDR1 SGDLS and CDR2 YYNGEE. The junction had 14 bases not matched to a gene; V was cut back by 3 bases and J by 6 bases. This CDR3 region has 17 residues. Material: T cells isolated from PBMCs. This TCR derives from a human donor in good health. The chain employs TRBV9 and TRBJ1-4; 7 bases match TRBD1. The CDR3 sequence is CASSDSTGVGADEKLFF. The CDR3 DNA reads TGTGCCAGCAGCGATAGTACAGGGGTTGGCGCCGATGAAAAACTGTTTTTT.